This T cell receptor (beta chain) was identified in a study of T-cell reconstitution after alpha-beta-depleted transplantation in children. Study observations and caveats: The authors attributed T-cell counts and diversity one year after transplant mostly to newly produced T cells.

This clonotype was found once. Its antigen is unknown. CDR3 size: 17 residues. Germline V gene lookup returns CDR1 SGHRS and CDR2 YFSETQ. V was pared by 1 base and J by 3 bases, with 17 bases between. The library targeted TCRbeta and was prepared with unique molecular identifiers. TCRdb reprocessed the PCR reads via MiXCR and lists one record per CDR3 protein. The table includes 440,000 or so distinct CDR3 sequences, roughly 44% detected once. The clonotype comes from a girl aged 2 to 9 with aplastic anemia, due to receive a stem cell transplant. The sample in question was PBMCs, obtained before TCRalphabeta/CD19-depleted stem cell transplant. This sequence joins TRBV5-1 and TRBJ2-1; D possibly matches TRBD1 or TRBD2 (5 bases each). DNA for the CDR3: TGCGCCAGCAGCTTGAGGCTCAGGGTGGGGGTCTACAATGAGCAGTTCTTC. Its translation: CASSLRLRVGVYNEQFF.